The T cell receptor beta chain described here comes from a study of T-cell reconstitution after alpha-beta-depleted transplantation in children. As regards this clonotype: Its antigen is still unknown.

Whole-study results and caveats: By about two months after transplant, alpha-beta T cells reportedly arose from several hundred graft clones that had expanded. T cells produced anew were the main source of T-cell counts and diversity one year after transplant. Surviving recipient T cells and thymic progenitors underlay high day-60 TCRbeta diversity in some patients.

Using unique molecular identifiers, the investigators prepared the TCRbeta library. MiXCR, run by TCRdb on the PCR reads, gives a single entry per CDR3 protein. Of around 490,000 distinct CDR3 sequences detected, 11% appear once; the ten largest clones hold around 13%. Trimming cost V 5 bases and J 7 bases, with 2 bases left between them. The V gene's germline CDR1 is KGHDR and CDR2 SFDVKD. This CDR3 contains 10 residues. The clonotype originates from a female patient younger than 10 who had a stem cell transplant for aplastic anemia, so the T cells may come from the graft donor. This chain uses TRBV24-1 with TRBJ2-1; D remains unclear. The material was PBMCs, mostly from graft donor cells, obtained 180 days after TCRalphabeta/CD19-depleted stem cell transplant. The CDR3 loop is CATSANEQFF. The CDR3 nucleotides read TGTGCCACCAGTGCGAATGAGCAGTTCTTC.